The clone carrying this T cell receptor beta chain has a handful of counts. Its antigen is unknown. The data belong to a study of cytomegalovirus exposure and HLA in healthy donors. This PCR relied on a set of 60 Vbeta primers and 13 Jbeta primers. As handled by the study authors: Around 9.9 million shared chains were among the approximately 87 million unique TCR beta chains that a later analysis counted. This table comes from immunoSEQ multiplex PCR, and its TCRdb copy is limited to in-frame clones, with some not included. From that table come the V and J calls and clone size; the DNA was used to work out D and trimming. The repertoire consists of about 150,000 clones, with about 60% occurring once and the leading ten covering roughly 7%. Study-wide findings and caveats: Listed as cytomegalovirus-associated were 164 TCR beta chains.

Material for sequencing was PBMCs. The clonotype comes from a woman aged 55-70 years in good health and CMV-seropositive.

The chain's CDR3 is CASSLLLRPEQFF. DNA of the CDR3: TGTGCCAGCAGTTTGCTATTGAGGCCTGAGCAGTTCTTC. This chain joins TRBV28 and TRBJ2-1, with D hard to call. V was clipped by 3 bases and J by 9 bases, with 12 bases between them. CDR3 length equals 13 residues. The germline gives CDR1 MDHEN, CDR2 SYDVKM.